The source of this TCR beta chain is a study of cytomegalovirus exposure and HLA in healthy donors. The ends were cut back, 0 bases at V and 6 bases at J, with 14 bases in the middle. The CDR3 is made up of 15 amino acids. Germline CDR1 MGHRA, CDR2 YSYEKL. A remark on this clone: As yet, its antigen is unknown.

The study's findings and limits: In a later analysis, a missense DCLRE1C variant was linked to TCR beta V- and J-gene trimming.

Vbeta (60) and Jbeta (13) primers were used in the PCR. Libraries were prepared by immunoSEQ multiplex PCR; TCRdb keeps only in-frame clonotypes and omits some of them. Of some 160,000 clones in the sample, approximately 82% are singletons; the top ten hold under 8%. The chain combines TRBV4-1 with TRBJ1-1, with TRBD1 as a possible D gene (6 bases). The clonotype comes from a man aged 50-60 years in good health and CMV-seropositive. Sequencing was performed on PBMCs. This chain's CDR3 is CASSQDWGRGSEAFF. In nucleotides, the CDR3 is TGCGCCAGCAGCCAAGATTGGGGCAGGGGCTCTGAAGCTTTCTTT.